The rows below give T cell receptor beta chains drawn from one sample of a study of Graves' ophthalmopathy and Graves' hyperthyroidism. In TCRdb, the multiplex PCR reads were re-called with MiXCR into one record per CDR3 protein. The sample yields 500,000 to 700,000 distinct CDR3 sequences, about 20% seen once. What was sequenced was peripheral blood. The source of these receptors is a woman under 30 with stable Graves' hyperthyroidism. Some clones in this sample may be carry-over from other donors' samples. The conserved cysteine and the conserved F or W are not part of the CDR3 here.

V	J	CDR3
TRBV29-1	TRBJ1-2	SVGQASYGYT
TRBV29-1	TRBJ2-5	SVGRTGDFQETQY
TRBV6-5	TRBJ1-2	ASSYSGGTYGYT
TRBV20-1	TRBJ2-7	SAHGRAAGSYEQY
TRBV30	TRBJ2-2	AWSWDFSTGELF
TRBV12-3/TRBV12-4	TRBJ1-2	ASSSVQSNYGYT
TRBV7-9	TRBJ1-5	ASSPTGGGYQPQH
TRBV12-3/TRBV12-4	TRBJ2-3	ASSSTGGADTQY
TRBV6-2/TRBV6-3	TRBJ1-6	ASREQGNSPLH
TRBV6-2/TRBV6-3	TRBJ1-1	ASSRFAAGTGVQDTEAF
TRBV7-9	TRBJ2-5	ASSIGAKETQY
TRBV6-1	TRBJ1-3	ASTPQATAGNTIY
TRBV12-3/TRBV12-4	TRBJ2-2	ASSPWAQGLGELF
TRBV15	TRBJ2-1	ATSRESGGPNEQF
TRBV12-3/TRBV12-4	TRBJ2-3	ASTDGLAGHTDTQY
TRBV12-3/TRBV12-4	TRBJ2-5	ASARQGVGETQY
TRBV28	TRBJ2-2	ASRISGTTGELF
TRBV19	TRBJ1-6	ASSVERGRGPLH
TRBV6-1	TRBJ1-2	ASSDRDSKNYGYT
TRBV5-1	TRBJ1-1	ASSLAGATVLI